This record concerns one T cell receptor beta chain sequence. This table comes from immunoSEQ multiplex PCR, and its TCRdb copy is limited to in-frame clones, with some not included. The repertoire holds about 190,000 clones, around 87% seen once, with approximately 23% in the top ten. Germline V gene sequence: CDR1 LNHDA, CDR2 SQIVND (reference sequence). The ends were cut back, 6 bases at V and 1 base at J, with 12 bases in the middle. The CDR3 totals 14 residues. Donors were grouped by their self-reported clinical history. This entry belongs to a study of blood T cell repertoires in COVID-19. Study-level information: Two consecutive negative NP/OP PCR tests, clearance, or resolved symptoms defined Cohort 3 recovery. PBMCs, B-cell-depleted T cells, or T cells were the source of the cDNA or gDNA that made up the material.

The sequence was obtained from a woman aged 40 to 55 in a cohort exposed to, infected with or recovered from COVID-19 (not recorded which). The gene calls are TRBV19 and TRBJ2-5; possible D gene TRBD2, 6 bases. Material for sequencing was PBMCs or T cells enriched from blood (not recorded which). The CDR3 loop reads CASRHSGLQETQYF. As DNA, the CDR3 is TGTGCCAGTAGGCATAGCGGTCTCCAAGAGACCCAGTACTTC.